Included here is one TCR beta chain sequence, with context. Its antigen is as yet unknown. The sample originates from a study of T cell repertoires in cytomegalovirus infection. Turning to the study itself: Matching HLA type and CMV infection were both indicated by public TCR beta signatures.

Study results and limitations: CMV-specific HLA-C-restricted TCR beta clonotypes dominated the ex vivo response.

The germline V gene has CDR1 SGHTA and CDR2 FQGNSA. The CDR3 totals 16 residues. Between the trimmed V and J ends, which lost 1 base and 1 base, there was a span of 10 bases. TCRdb reanalysed the reads using MiXCR and keeps one entry per CDR3 protein. The table lists around 100,000 distinct CDR3 sequences, roughly a tenth of them singletons. The J gene is TRBJ2-2, the V gene TRBV7-2, with a weak D call TRBD2 (6 bases). Sequencing was done on a sample of PBMCs, sequenced either directly or after in vitro stimulation (not recorded which). This clonotype originated in a human donor in good health (CMV status not recorded). Some clones in this sample may be carry-over from other donors' samples. In DNA, the CDR3 is TGTGCCAGCAGCTTAGTCGGGGGAAGGAACACCGGGGAGCTGTTTTTT. It encodes CASSLVGGRNTGELFF.